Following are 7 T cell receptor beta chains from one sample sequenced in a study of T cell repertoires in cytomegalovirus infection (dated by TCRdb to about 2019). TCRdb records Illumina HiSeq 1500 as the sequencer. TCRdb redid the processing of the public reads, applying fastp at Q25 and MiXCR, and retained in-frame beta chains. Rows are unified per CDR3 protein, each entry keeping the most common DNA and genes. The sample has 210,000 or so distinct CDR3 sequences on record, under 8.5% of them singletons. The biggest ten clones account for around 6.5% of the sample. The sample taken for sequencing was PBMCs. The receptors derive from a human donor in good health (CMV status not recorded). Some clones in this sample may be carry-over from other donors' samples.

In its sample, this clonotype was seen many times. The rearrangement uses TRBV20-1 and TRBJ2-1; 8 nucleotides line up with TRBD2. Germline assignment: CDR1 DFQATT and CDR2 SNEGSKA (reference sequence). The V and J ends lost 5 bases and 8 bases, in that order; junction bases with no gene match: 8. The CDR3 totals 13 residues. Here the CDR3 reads CSALRGGQDEQFF. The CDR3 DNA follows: TGCAGTGCTCTCCGGGGGGGCCAGGATGAGCAGTTCTTC.

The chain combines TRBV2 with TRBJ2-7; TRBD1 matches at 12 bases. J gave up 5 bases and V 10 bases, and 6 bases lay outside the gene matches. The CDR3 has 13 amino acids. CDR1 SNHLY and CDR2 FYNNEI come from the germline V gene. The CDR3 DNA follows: TGTGCCACTGGGACAGGGGGCTTCAACGAGCAGTACTTC. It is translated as CATGTGGFNEQYF.

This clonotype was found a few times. CDR3 DNA sequence: TGTGCCAGCAGTTCCGGGACGAGGAGGTCCAATGAGCAGTTCTTC. Its translation is CASSSGTRRSNEQFF. The rearrangement joins TRBV2 to TRBJ2-1; D may be TRBD1 or TRBD2 (5 bases each). The CDR3 is made up of 15 amino acids. Germline V gene sequence: CDR1 SNHLY, CDR2 FYNNEI. Trimming removed 5 bases from V and 6 bases from J, with 17 bases in between. The full variable domain, in which reference TRBV2 and TRBJ2-1 provide the parts outside the CDR3, is EPEVTQTPSHQVTQMGQEVILRCVPISNHLYFYWYRQILGQKVEFLVSFYNNEISEKSEIFDDQFSVERPDGSNFTLKIRSTKLEDSAMYFCASSSGTRRSNEQFFGPGTRLTVL.

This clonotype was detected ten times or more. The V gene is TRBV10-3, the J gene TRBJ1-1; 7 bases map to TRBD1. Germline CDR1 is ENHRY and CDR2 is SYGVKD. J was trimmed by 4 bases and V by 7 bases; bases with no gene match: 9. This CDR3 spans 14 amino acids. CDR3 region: CAITEGRGATEAFF. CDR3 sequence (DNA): TGTGCCATCACCGAGGGCAGGGGGGCCACTGAAGCTTTCTTT.

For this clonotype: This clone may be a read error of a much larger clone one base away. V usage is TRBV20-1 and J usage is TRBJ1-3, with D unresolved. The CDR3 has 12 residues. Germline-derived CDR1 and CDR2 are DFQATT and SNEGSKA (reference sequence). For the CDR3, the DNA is TGCAGTGCGAGGACGGACGGAACCACCATATATTTT. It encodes CSARTDGTTIYF.

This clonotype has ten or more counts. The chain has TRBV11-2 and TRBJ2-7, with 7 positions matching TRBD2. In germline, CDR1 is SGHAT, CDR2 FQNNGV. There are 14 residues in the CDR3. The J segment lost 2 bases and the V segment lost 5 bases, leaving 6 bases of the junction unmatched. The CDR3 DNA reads TGTGCCAGCAGCCTAGGGGAGGGGACCTACGAGCAGTACTTC. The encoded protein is CASSLGEGTYEQYF.

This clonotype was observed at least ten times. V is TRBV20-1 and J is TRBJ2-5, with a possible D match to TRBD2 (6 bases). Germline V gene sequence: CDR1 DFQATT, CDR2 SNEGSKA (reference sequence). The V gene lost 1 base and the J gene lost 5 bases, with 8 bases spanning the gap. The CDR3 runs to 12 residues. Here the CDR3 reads CSARARGETQYF. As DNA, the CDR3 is TGCAGTGCTAGAGCTCGGGGGGAGACCCAGTACTTC.